The source of this T cell receptor beta chain is a study of breast tumors, draining lymph nodes, adjacent tissues. General study results and limits: Compared with basal-like, luminal-like tumors shared significantly more repertoire with nontumor tissue.

Germline lookup yields CDR1 LNHDA and CDR2 SQIVND (reference sequence). The length of the CDR3 is 13 residues. Trimming left V 2 bases short and J 4 bases short, with 5 bases between. This clonotype was detected ten times or more. Its cognate antigen is unknown. TCRdb reprocessed the multiplex PCR reads via MiXCR and lists one record per CDR3 protein. This table holds approximately 52,000 distinct CDR3 sequences, under 50% found once. The chain combines TRBV19 with TRBJ2-2; D not certain. The sequenced material came from breast tumor tissue. The sequence derives from a female donor with breast cancer. Some clones in this sample may be carry-over from other donors' samples. The CDR3, as DNA: TGTGCCAGTAGTATACAGATCACCGGGGAGCTGTTTTTT. It yields the protein CASSIQITGELFF.